The clone carrying this TCR beta chain was seen at least ten times. What it recognizes is unknown. V lost 7 bases and J 2 bases, leaving 11 bases between the germline ends. This CDR3 has 13 amino acids. Germline V gene sequence: CDR1 LNHNV, CDR2 YYDKDF (reference sequence). Each TCR beta cDNA library carried unique molecular identifiers. TCRdb called the PCR reads again in MiXCR, with one record for every CDR3 protein. The sample carries hundreds of thousands of distinct CDR3 sequences, 25% to 30% recorded once. The sample originates from a study of post-analysis software for immune sequencing data. Study-level background: Several disease courses (relapsing-remitting, secondary progressive and progressive-relapsing) of multiple sclerosis were included. Study results and caveats: Patients showed TRBV5-6, TRBV5-1 and TRBV20-1 among several TRBV segments more frequent than in controls. For normalized Chao1 diversity, multiple sclerosis patients scored significantly lower than controls did.

The chain couples TRBV15 to TRBJ2-5; D might be TRBD1 (6 bases). Sequenced material: blood. The receptor comes from a girl aged 5 to 17 with multiple sclerosis. CDR3: CATNDRLQETQYF. DNA for the CDR3: TGTGCCACCAACGACAGGTTACAAGAGACCCAGTACTTC. Full variable domain (outside the CDR3, taken from reference TRBV15 and TRBJ2-5): DAMVIQNPRYQVTQFGKPVTLSCSQTLNHNVMYWYQQKSSQAPKLLFHYYDKDFNNEADTPDNFQSRRPNTSFCFLDIRSPGLGDTAMYLCATNDRLQETQYFGPGTRLLVL.